These 23 T cell receptor beta chains share one sample of origin, sequenced in a study of blood T cell repertoires in COVID-19. This table comes from immunoSEQ multiplex PCR, and its TCRdb copy is limited to in-frame clones, with some not included. The repertoire holds under 250,000 clones, approximately 91% seen once, with around 6.5% in the top ten. The sample comprised peripheral blood. Receptors were obtained from a man aged 60 to 75 who had recovered from COVID-19.

This chain connects TRBV10-3 to TRBJ1-5; 7 bases fit TRBD1. The CDR3 loop spans 14 amino acids. V was pared by 5 bases and J by 4 bases, with 5 bases of the junction left unmatched. Germline-derived CDR1 and CDR2 are ENHRY and SYGVKD. In nucleotides, the CDR3 is TGTGCCATCAGTCAGGGGGTGGAAAATCAGCCCCAGCATTTT. Translating it yields CAISQGVENQPQHF.

The V call is TRBV7-6, the J call TRBJ1-5, with 9 bases that match TRBD1. Germline V CDR1 and CDR2: SGHVS, FNYEAQ. This CDR3 spans 16 amino acids. J gave up 6 bases and V 2 bases, and 8 bases lay outside the gene matches. The CDR3 DNA is TGTGCCAGCAGCTTACTCGGACAGGGGAACGGTCAGCCCCAGCATTTT. This sequence encodes CASSLLGQGNGQPQHF.

The V and J genes are TRBV28 and TRBJ2-1; D may be TRBD2 (6 bases). The CDR3 has 15 amino acids. Germline V gives CDR1 MDHEN, CDR2 SYDVKM. V was shortened by 5 bases and J by 5 bases, with 16 bases between the two germline ends. CDR3 bases: TGTGCCAGCAGTAACTCGGGACTGGACAACAATGAGCAGTTCTTC. Translating gives CASSNSGLDNNEQFF.

This chain connects TRBV10-3 to TRBJ1-4, with D uncertain. This CDR3 comprises 13 residues. Germline V CDR1 and CDR2: ENHRY, SYGVKD. Trimming removed 4 bases at V and 8 bases at J, with 11 bases between. For the CDR3, the DNA is TGTGCCATCAGTGGATCCGTACAAGAAAAACTGTTTTTT. This codes for CAISGSVQEKLFF.

The chain couples TRBV9 to TRBJ1-2, with 11 bases fitting TRBD1. Germline V gene data show CDR1 as SGDLS and CDR2 as YYNGEE. V trimming: 3 bases; J trimming: 4 bases; junction bases outside the gene matches: 5. The CDR3 runs to 15 residues. Here the CDR3 DNA reads TGTGCCAGCAGCGAGACGGGACAGGGGGGCTATGGCTACACCTTC. Its protein is CASSETGQGGYGYTF. The entire variable domain, with the rest obtained from reference TRBV9 and TRBJ1-2, is as follows: DSGVTQTPKHLITATGQRVTLRCSPRSGDLSVYWYQQSLDQGLQFLIQYYNGEERAKGNILERFSAQQFPDLHSELNLSSLELGDSALYFCASSETGQGGYGYTFGSGTRLTVV.

This clone has more than one count but fewer than ten. The chain joins TRBV12-3 or TRBV12-4 to TRBJ2-7; the match to TRBD1 covers 9 bases. The V gene end was trimmed by 4 bases and the J gene end by 6 bases; junction bases not matched to a gene: 1. This CDR3 spans 12 amino acids. CDR3 bases: TGTGCCAGCAGTTGGACAGGGGTCGAGCAGTACTTC. Translating gives CASSWTGVEQYF.

DNA for the CDR3: TGTGCCAGCAGCCCCTCCGGGGGAGAGACCCAGTACTTC. Its protein is CASSPSGGETQYF. The rearrangement uses TRBV9 and TRBJ2-5, with a weak D call TRBD2 (6 bases). There are 13 residues in the CDR3. Germline V gives CDR1 SGDLS, CDR2 YYNGEE. V lost 4 bases, J lost 4 bases, and 11 bases lay in between.

This chain joins TRBV7-8 and TRBJ2-7; maybe TRBD2 (5 bases). The ends were cut back, 4 bases at V and 2 bases at J, with 12 bases in the middle. The CDR3 has 14 amino acids. CDR1 and CDR2 (germline): SGHVS, FQNEAQ. The CDR3 nucleotides are TGTGCCAGCAGCTCCGGGGTAGATACCTACGAGCAGTACTTC. It encodes CASSSGVDTYEQYF.

About this clone: An end of the junction does not agree with germline; a read error may underlie this. The V call is TRBV7-7, the J call TRBJ2-7; TRBD1 is a possible D gene (5 bases). Looked up from germline, CDR1 is SSHAT and CDR2 is FNYEAQ (reference sequence). The CDR3 is made up of 15 amino acids. The CDR3: CASSLGAGRAYEQYF. CDR3 coding DNA: TGTGCTAGCAGCTTAGGGGCCGGCAGGGCCTACGAGCAGTACTTC. The full variable domain, in which reference TRBV7-7 and TRBJ2-7 provide the parts outside the CDR3, is GAGVSQSPRYKVTKRGQDVTLRCDPISSHATLYWYQQALGQGPEFLTYFNYEAQPDKSGLPSDRFSAERPEGSISTLTIQRTEQRDSAMYRCASSLGAGRAYEQYFGPGTRLTVT.

The chain joins TRBV19 to TRBJ1-6; no firm D call. V was clipped by 8 bases and J by 10 bases, with 9 bases between them. Per the germline V gene, CDR1 is LNHDA and CDR2 is SQIVND (reference sequence). CDR3 length: 11 amino acids. CDR3 amino acids: CASASRSPLHF. Here the CDR3 DNA reads TGTGCCAGTGCCTCGCGGTCACCCCTCCACTTT. Full variable domain (rest looked up from reference TRBV19 and TRBJ1-6): DGGITQSPKYLFRKEGQNVTLSCEQNLNHDAMYWYRQDPGQGLRLIYYSQIVNDFQKGDIAEGYSVSREKKESFPLTVTSAQKNPTAFYLCASASRSPLHFGNGTRLTVT.

This clone is a singleton in its sample. The CDR3 bases are TGTGCCAGCAGTACCCGAGGGGGTGGCAATCAGCCCCAGCATTTT. Encoded protein: CASSTRGGGNQPQHF. The rearrangement uses TRBV27 and TRBJ1-5, with a tentative D call TRBD1 (6 bases). Germline V lookup: CDR1 MNHEY, CDR2 SMNVEV (reference sequence). The V end lost 5 bases, the J end lost 2 bases, and 13 bases lay between the germline ends. The CDR3 is made up of 15 amino acids.

This clone was detected a few times. The chain uses TRBV18 and TRBJ1-1, with 12 bases that match TRBD1. After removal of 4 bases from V and 4 bases from J, the junction contained 4 bases not matched to a gene. The CDR3 has 15 amino acids. Germline values: CDR1 KGHSH, CDR2 LQKENI. The CDR3 protein is CASSLGTGGTTEAFF. The CDR3 DNA reads as TGTGCCAGCTCACTCGGGACAGGGGGCACCACTGAAGCTTTCTTT.

This clone came up once. The rearrangement uses TRBV21-1 and TRBJ2-3; the listed D gene, TRBD2, was not tested against the DNA. TRBV21-1 is reported as a pseudogene. This CDR3 spans 13 amino acids. The CDR3 DNA follows: TGTGCCACCCGCGGGGCCAACACAGATACGCAGTATTTT. Its translation: CATRGANTDTQYF.

V and J are TRBV28 and TRBJ1-2; possibly TRBD1 for D (5 bases). Deletions cut 2 bases from V and 2 bases from J, with 6 bases between. This CDR3 is built from 13 residues. Germline CDR1 is MDHEN and CDR2 is SYDVKM. CDR3 nucleotides: TGTGCCAGCAGTTTACCAGGGAACTATGGCTACACCTTC. Translation: CASSLPGNYGYTF.

The chain uses TRBV5-5 and TRBJ1-1; 7 nucleotides agree with TRBD1. From germline, CDR1 is SGHKS and CDR2 YYEKEE (reference sequence). J lost 4 bases, V lost 1 base, and 16 bases had no gene match. The CDR3 length is 18 residues. CDR3 bases: TGTGCCAGCAGCTTGATTCAGTTACAGGGGCGTTTGTTCACTGAAGCTTTCTTT. Its translation: CASSLIQLQGRLFTEAFF. Full variable domain (remainder filled in from reference TRBV5-5 and TRBJ1-1): DAGVTQSPTHLIKTRGQQVTLRCSPISGHKSVSWYQQVLGQGPQFIFQYYEKEERGRGNFPDRFSARQFPNYSSELNVNALLLGDSALYLCASSLIQLQGRLFTEAFFGQGTRLTVV.

The rearrangement uses TRBV11-2 and TRBJ2-3, with 13 bases identical to TRBD2. CDR1 and CDR2 from the germline V gene are SGHAT and FQNNGV. The CDR3 is 16 residues long. The trim removed 3 bases at V and 8 bases at J, leaving 8 bases unmatched. The CDR3 coding sequence is TGTGCCAGCAGCTTTGTACCCGGACTAGCGGGAGTTACGCAGTATTTT. Protein product: CASSFVPGLAGVTQYF.

V usage is TRBV28 and J usage is TRBJ2-2; TRBD1 is a possible D gene (5 bases). Looked up from germline, CDR1 is MDHEN and CDR2 is SYDVKM. Trimming took off 6 bases at V and 4 bases at J, with 12 bases between the two ends. This CDR3 contains 14 residues. The CDR3 is CASSLGLPTGELFF. In DNA, the CDR3 is TGTGCCAGCAGCCTGGGGCTCCCCACCGGGGAGCTGTTTTTT.

The chain is built from TRBV28 and TRBJ1-6; the D is unclear. The CDR3 has 13 amino acids. Germline CDR1 and CDR2: MDHEN and SYDVKM. The V end lost 6 bases, the J end lost 8 bases, and 11 bases lay between the germline ends. CDR3 sequence (DNA): TGTGCCAGCAGCCCCCGGGAGGATTCACCCCTCCACTTT. As protein: CASSPREDSPLHF. The full variable domain, rest sourced from reference TRBV28 and TRBJ1-6, is DVKVTQSSRYLVKRTGEKVFLECVQDMDHENMFWYRQDPGLGLRLIYFSYDVKMKEKGDIPEGYSVSREKKERFSLILESASTNQTSMYLCASSPREDSPLHFGNGTRLTVT.

This rearrangement joins TRBV27 to TRBJ2-3, with 12 bases matching TRBD1. The germline CDR1 and CDR2 sequences are MNHEY and SMNVEV (reference sequence). The J segment lost 8 bases and the V segment lost 6 bases, leaving 15 bases of the junction unmatched. This CDR3 is 17 amino acids long. CDR3 coding DNA: TGTGCCAGCAGCCCCGGGACAGGGGGCTCTTCCGAAGGTACGCAGTATTTT. As protein: CASSPGTGGSSEGTQYF.

The chain joins TRBV6-2 or TRBV6-3 to TRBJ2-5; D ambiguous. The V end lost 2 bases, the J end lost 1 base, and 5 bases lay between the germline ends. Per germline, CDR1 MNHEY and CDR2 SVGEGT. The CDR3 is 13 residues long. Written as DNA, the CDR3 is TGTGCCAGCAGTTACAACAGCCAAGAGACCCAGTACTTC. This codes for CASSYNSQETQYF.

The genes are TRBV3-1 (or the pseudogene TRBV3-2) and TRBJ2-5; 7 bases match TRBD1. Germline CDR1 is LGHDT and CDR2 is YNNKEL (reference sequence). J lost 4 bases, V lost 0 bases, and 11 bases had no gene match. This CDR3 contains 17 residues. The CDR3 protein is CASSQETGFRRRETQYF. In DNA, the CDR3 is TGTGCCAGCAGCCAAGAGACAGGGTTTAGGCGAAGAGAGACCCAGTACTTC.

The chain links TRBV13 to TRBJ1-4, with D possibly being TRBD1 (6 bases). The V and J ends lost 0 bases and 2 bases respectively, with 10 bases between them. The germline V gene encodes CDR1 PRHDT and CDR2 FYEKMQ (reference sequence). The CDR3 is 16 amino acids. The CDR3 sequence is CASSLGQGGTNEKLFF. CDR3 bases: TGTGCCAGCAGCTTAGGACAGGGTGGCACTAATGAAAAACTGTTTTTT.

The V call is TRBV3-1 (or the pseudogene TRBV3-2), the J call TRBJ1-1, with TRBD1 as a possible D gene (5 bases). With 1 base removed from V and 11 bases from J, the gap between germline ends came to 17 bases. Germline V gene lookup returns CDR1 LGHDT and CDR2 YNNKEL (reference sequence). The CDR3 totals 14 residues. The CDR3 protein is CASSQANWGTRAFF. The CDR3 DNA follows: TGTGCCAGCAGCCAAGCCAATTGGGGGACTCGGGCTTTCTTT.